This TCR beta chain is from a study of cytomegalovirus exposure and HLA in healthy donors (dated by TCRdb to about 2017). General notes on the study: An earlier analysis of about 560 of the donors reported approximately 300 Gb of sequence data and about 120 million unique TCR beta sequences obtained from 150 million to 200 million T cells. Among about 400 genotyped donors of the cohort, an average of around 250,000 unique TCR beta nucleotide sequences was sequenced per donor, of which roughly 17% were non-productive. Donor age, sex, ethnicity and CMV serostatus were compiled together with the repertoire data. Rather than using new phenotypic data, the later analysis identified candidate immune exposures from TCR beta sequences and from how often those sequences occurred across donors. Typing coverage differed by locus: A, B, C, DRB1 and DQB1 were typed in about 629-640 donors, DQA1 in approximately 520, DPA1 in 600 to 610, and DPB1 in about 450. HLA typing included class I and class II loci at four-digit resolution. In addition to the first cohort of around 670 subjects, a separate validation cohort of approximately 130 different subjects was used. High-throughput TCR immunosequencing, statistical association of individual TCRs with disease status, and machine learning were combined to predict cytomegalovirus infection status. About 320 gigabases of sequencing data and tens of millions of unique TCR sequences were included in an early release covering about 620 HLA-typed donors. A later genetic analysis used genome-wide SNP genotypes for about 60% of the roughly 700 donors, treating that subset as a discovery cohort. In an earlier analysis of roughly 540 of the donors, high-throughput TCR beta sequencing was used to judge whether each TCR beta V gene segment behaved as functional or pseudogenic. A later analysis re-analyzed previously published TCR beta repertoires from several hundred donors and added high-resolution HLA genotyping to study TCR occurrence patterns. Roughly five DR-DQ haplotypes were handled as single units for association and clustering because linkage in the cohort was strong. The study aimed to test whether signatures of past pathogen exposure could be identified by cataloging public T cell receptors. Of the 300 to 400 genotyped donors, approximately 82% fell in the genetic ancestry cluster associated with self-reported Caucasian donors. All discovery cohort repertoires had been generated using a single sequencing platform. The T cell repertoires of 666 subjects were profiled by immunosequencing and related to cytomegalovirus serostatus.

This clone was detected a few times. Its recognized antigen is unknown. Per-base quality was not reported, and no clone a single base away is much larger than it. The library came from the immunoSEQ multiplex PCR assay. The multiplex PCR relied on a mix of 60 forward primers for TCR Vbeta segments and 13 reverse primers for TCR Jbeta segments. A multiplex PCR assay on genomic DNA amplified the CDR3 region of rearranged TCR beta genes. The amplified TCR beta libraries were sequenced on the Illumina HiSeq System as 87-base-pair reads. As for the original processing: Across the 600 to 700 repertoires, a later analysis counted approximately 75 million unique TCR beta chains, around 11 million of which were shared by at least two donors. To remove PCR and sequencing errors, raw reads were error-corrected and collapsed into unique sequences using a nearest-neighbor algorithm that merged closely related sequences. CDR3 sequences were aligned to IMGT reference sequences to assign V, D and J gene segments. For a sequence to be retained, a match of at least six nucleotides was required to both a V gene segment and a J gene segment. A rearrangement was called productive if the CDR3 had no stop codons and remained in frame with V and J, and every other rearrangement was called non-productive. Following IMGT convention, CDR3 was defined as the stretch from the second conserved V-encoded cysteine to the conserved J-encoded phenylalanine. The earlier analysis of a few hundred of the donors excluded sequences that lacked an unambiguous match to a single V gene segment. An earlier analysis of several hundred of the donors called V segments functional above 56.7% productive rearrangements and segregating when the between-donor standard deviation exceeded 5%. A statistical classification framework was developed to diagnose cytomegalovirus status using the catalog of TCR beta chain sequences. In a later analysis, V and J genes were assigned by comparing TCR nucleotide sequences against IMGT/GENE-DB human TR gene sequences. In a later analysis, CDR3 sequences and most-parsimonious VDJ recombination scenarios were assigned using the TCRdist pipeline. In a later analysis, each TCR beta chain was defined by its CDR3 amino acid sequence together with its V-gene family, and reads without a unique V-gene family were excluded. As a way to deal with suspected cross-contamination and a sequencing artifact, a later analysis dropped 500 to 700 nucleotide sequences that were highly shared and had low generation probability. In a later analysis, a clonal expansion index for each public chain was calculated from normalized within-repertoire ranks of inferred template counts. Generation probabilities in a later analysis came from a VDJ recombination model fitted to out-of-frame rearrangements, and those results were checked against IGoR. A later analysis scored TCR-TCR, TCR-HLA and TCR-CMV co-occurrence with hypergeometric tests, applying a repertoire-size bias correction to TCR pairs. In a later analysis, false discovery rates were estimated by permuting HLA or CMV assignments 20 times. In a later analysis, co-occurring TCRs were grouped using DBSCAN, with TCRdist sequence similarity added in when clustering inside HLA-allele-positive subsets. Co-occurrence clustering excluded repertoires with fewer than 30,000 or more than 120,000 public chains, plus five with anomalous nucleotide sharing. In its TCRdb copy, this immuneACCESS table keeps in-frame sequences only and misses some clones. Where compared with another copy, unresolved V genes explain less than half of these, and the others have no known cause. The V and J calls and clone size come from that table; D and trimming were worked out from the DNA. The sample contains over 130,000 clones, 70% to 75% of them found a single time. Of the sample, 1.5% to 2% is held by the ten largest clones.

The cohort was made up of roughly 670 healthy bone marrow donors. At the time of sampling, all cohort members were nominally healthy, though unrecorded immune exposures were likely present. The donor was CMV seronegative and was included in the group of a few hundred seronegative cohort members. Every donor gave a peripheral blood sample, and the peripheral blood mononuclear cells from that sample were used for TCR beta sequencing. The Qiagen DNeasy Blood Extraction Kit was used to extract genomic DNA from the blood cell samples. Broader findings and caveats from the paper: Compared with the approximately 670-donor mean, donors in an Asian-associated ancestry cluster had fewer N-insertions in productive TCRs, according to a later genetic analysis. A later analysis found that TCR association rates varied across HLA loci, with DRB1 alleles showing the most associated TCRs and HLA-C alleles the fewest. Several of the top co-occurrence clusters appeared to be linked to parvovirus B19, influenza, CMV and Epstein-Barr virus, according to a later analysis. According to a later analysis, most CMV-associated TCR beta chains appeared to be HLA-restricted, and the HLA associations seemed to be driven largely by CMV exposure. A later analysis associated 17,000 or so TCR beta sequences with specific HLA alleles at a false discovery rate of 0.05. When HLA alleles, especially DR and DQ, strongly co-occurred, TCR associations were difficult to assign to individual alleles. The only immune exposure information available for the cohort was CMV serostatus. Most TCR sequences were observed very rarely across donors, whereas some public TCRs were present in many individuals. The classifier was reported to diagnose cytomegalovirus status with high specificity and sensitivity in both the original cohort and the validation cohort. In vitro tests confirmed that a few of the cytomegalovirus-associated TCR beta chains recognize cytomegalovirus antigens. Linkage disequilibrium might explain the correlated functional status among segregating V segments, but an unknown experimental factor could not be ruled out. The authors suggested that the approach could potentially be generalized to other disease states and immunological phenotypes. The study listed around 160 TCR beta chains as associated with cytomegalovirus. Sequencing depth was assumed to be roughly uniform across donors in the presence/absence analyses, though that assumption may not hold. An earlier analysis of some 560 of the donors showed that most TCR beta V segments appeared in productive rearrangements either about 90% or about 30% of the time, which broadly matched IMGT annotations. Compared with equally common non-associated chains, HLA-associated TCR beta chains in a later analysis were more clonally expanded and had lower generation probabilities. A later genetic analysis associated a missense DCLRE1C variant with V-gene and J-gene trimming of TCR beta chains, and an independent cohort replicated the association. Because HLA typing was missing for some donors at each locus, association tests included only the typed subset. Only TCR beta chains were sequenced in this cohort, and the absence of alpha or paired-chain data limited detectable features. A further reported finding was that TCR beta sequences accurately predicted the HLA-A and HLA-B alleles for most subjects in the first cohort. The sequencing pipeline was judged likely to have produced a cluster of highly shared sequence variants as a technical artifact. Roughly 15 rarely observed V segments, including chromosome 9 orphons, were excluded from the earlier analysis of several hundred of the donors because counts were too low.

This clonotype was obtained from a young woman in good health and CMV-seronegative. The specimen was PBMCs.

The CDR3 here reads CAWSQGGRQPQHF. In nucleotides, the sequence is TGTGCCTGGAGTCAGGGAGGGAGGCAGCCCCAGCATTTT. The chain is made from TRBV30 and TRBJ1-5, and TRBD1 may be the D gene, going by 5 matching bases. From a lookup of the germline V gene (reference sequence), CDR1 and CDR2 are GTSNPN and SVGIG. A distance of 12 bases separates the germline ends of V and J, which lose 2 bases and 7 bases respectively. CDR3 length: 13 amino acids, cysteine to phenylalanine. Of the read, only the CDR3 DNA is kept; its 39 bases are in frame from base 1.